These T cell receptor beta chains were read from a single sample in a study of blood T cell repertoires in COVID-19. The data were produced by immunoSEQ multiplex PCR, yet TCRdb's version contains in-frame clones alone and is incomplete. The sample includes around 260,000 clones, about 80% of them seen just once. The sequencing input was PBMCs or T cells enriched from blood (not recorded which). These TCRs come from a man aged 25 to 40 with acute COVID-19. CDR3s include the opening cysteine and the closing phenylalanine or tryptophan. The order of the fields is clone size, D gene, V gene, J gene, CDR3 protein. D genes are given only for firm matches. Size is omitted from some rows. Given values are once, few, many or a class for expanded clones.

>-|TRBD2|TRBV6-4|TRBJ2-1
CASSGTSGGSHEQFF
>-|TRBD1|TRBV19|TRBJ1-2
CASSIKTGTNYGYTF
>-|-|TRBV14|TRBJ2-2
CASSQRAFAGELFF
>once|TRBD2|TRBV11-2|TRBJ2-1
CASSSLTVAGGHVF
>-|-|TRBV18|TRBJ1-5
CASSPYESNQPQHF
>-|TRBD1|TRBV19|TRBJ1-2
CAALSGTGDPEGGYTF
>-|-|TRBV5-8|TRBJ1-1
CASRPGQRYVAFF
>-|TRBD1|TRBV29-1|TRBJ1-3
CSVGTGDYGNTIYF
>-|TRBD2|TRBV11-1|TRBJ2-5
CASSQGLGGETQYF
>many|TRBD2|TRBV11-2|TRBJ2-3
CASSSGLVRVGDTQYF
>-|-|TRBV29-1|TRBJ1-2
CSVGSGPGGYGYTF
>few|TRBD1|TRBV3-1/TRBV3-2|TRBJ1-6
CASSRDSSYNSPLHF
>-|-|TRBV9|TRBJ2-1
CASSVVQGLYNEQFF
>-|-|TRBV6-2/TRBV6-3|TRBJ2-1
CASSRDRLVRDEQFF
>once|TRBD1|TRBV24-1|TRBJ2-5
CATSDPGQGAFQETQYF
>-|-|TRBV15|TRBJ1-5
CATSAQGNQPQHF